In its sample, the clone carrying this TCR beta chain was seen many times. The target antigen is unknown. In germline, CDR1 is SGHAT, CDR2 FQNNGV. V was cut by 5 bases and J by 1 base, with 11 bases left in between. The CDR3 runs to 15 residues. The data derive from a study of read filtering for tumor transcriptome and immune sequencing. Study-wide context: The cohort had over 16 men and roughly 13 women aged roughly 40 to 90, mean roughly 65 years. R-ISS stage counts were 8 for I, about 15 for II, 6 or 7 for III. Regarding the study as a whole: Dropping single-read clonotypes raised IR-seq and RNA-seq shared-clonotype correlation.

Molecular barcoded adaptors covering alpha/delta and beta/gamma chains were used on roughly 370 ng RNA. TCRdb independently ran MiXCR on the reads; one entry per CDR3 protein. The sample includes tens of thousands of distinct CDR3 sequences, approximately 15% seen only once; the top ten take about 39%. The sample taken for sequencing was a population of CD138-negative cells sorted from bone marrow. This chain joins TRBV11-2 and TRBJ2-2, with a possible D match to TRBD2 (6 bases). This receptor was obtained from a donor at least 40 years old with multiple myeloma. The CDR3 loop is CASSPRDLNTGELFF. In nucleotides, the CDR3 is TGTGCCAGCAGCCCCCGGGACTTGAACACCGGGGAGCTGTTTTTT.